There are a few counts of the clone carrying this TCR beta chain. The antigen remains undetermined. This sample was included in a study of T-cell memory formation after mild COVID-19. In the study overall: Largely donor-specific TCR clusters were found. Notes on the study in general: CD4/CD8 balance characterized clones contracting day 15 to 85, and CD4+ skew characterized later expanders.

TCRdb recomputed calls from the 5' RACE reads with MiXCR, one row per CDR3 protein. Of under 350,000 distinct CDR3 sequences listed, 15% to 20% were seen once; the top ten hold about 23%. Germline V gene data show CDR1 as SGHDT and CDR2 as YYEEEE. CDR3 length: 12 residues. Trimming pared 4 bases from V and 5 bases from J, leaving 10 bases between. The rearrangement uses TRBV5-6 and TRBJ2-7; D is ambiguous. This clonotype was sampled from a man aged 18 to 30 who had mild COVID-19 (a few samples of this study predate the infection). Cell type and time point are not known. The sequenced sample was PBMCs or a T cell subset sorted from them (not recorded which). CDR3 region: CASSLPLDEQYV. In DNA, the CDR3 is TGTGCCAGCAGCCTGCCCCTAGACGAGCAGTACGTC.